This TCR beta chain was documented in a study of preoperative IRX-2 immunotherapy in early breast cancer. The treatment: preoperative locoregional IRX-2 cytokine immunotherapy. Preoperative locoregional IRX-2 cytokine immunotherapy was tested in the phase Ib source study. The table came from immunoSEQ multiplex PCR; TCRdb's copy has only in-frame clones and leaves some out. The sample shows around 38,000 clones, about 72% of them seen only once. Germline CDR1 reads KGHSH; CDR2 reads LQKENI. Trimming stripped 0 bases from V and 6 bases from J, with 5 bases between. There are 13 residues in the CDR3. The source of this sequence is a human donor with breast cancer. The genes are TRBV18 and TRBJ2-2; D possibly uses TRBD1 or TRBD2 (5 bases each). The source was tumor tissue, collected after IRX-2 immunotherapy. CDR3 in amino acids: CASSPPGPGELFF. As DNA, the CDR3 is TGTGCCAGCTCACCACCGGGACCCGGGGAGCTGTTTTTT.